The 27 T cell receptor beta chains reported below all come from one sample, sequenced in a study of blood T cells in healthy people across ages. Alongside a J-beta primer mix, a sample-barcoded 5' primer served in a second PCR lasting about 7 to 12 cycles. TCRdb redid the calling of the 5' RACE reads with MiXCR, one entry per CDR3 protein. In the table there are over 1,500,000 distinct CDR3 sequences, 40% to 55% of which are singletons. Sequencing was done on a sample of blood. All receptors come from a woman between 40 and 55 years old in good health.

V gene TRBV7-9 combines with J gene TRBJ2-5; TRBD2 is a possible D gene (6 bases). The DNA matches TRBJ2-7 better at its end, which makes the J call doubtful. Germline CDR1 is SEHNR and CDR2 is FQNEAQ (reference sequence). This CDR3 spans 16 amino acids. DNA of the CDR3: TGTGCCAGCAGCTCACGACTAGTTTCGGCCTGGGACGAGCAGTACTTC. Translating gives CASSSRLVSAWDEQYF.

The chain combines TRBV4-1 with TRBJ2-1; D gene unclear. The CDR3 extends over 13 amino acids. Germline V gives CDR1 MGHRA, CDR2 YSYEKL. V was cut by 4 bases and J by 8 bases, with 12 bases left in between. The CDR3 nucleotides are TGCGCCAGCAGCCCTACCGAGATGGATGAGCAGTTCTTC. Amino acid sequence: CASSPTEMDEQFF.

J is TRBJ2-3 and V is TRBV7-2, with 7 bases lining up with TRBD2. This CDR3 contains 15 residues. Trimming cost V 5 bases and J 4 bases; bases outside gene matches: 9. Germline V gene sequence: CDR1 SGHTA, CDR2 FQGNSA. The CDR3 here is CASSPAWGGADTQYF. CDR3 nucleotide sequence: TGTGCCAGCAGCCCCGCCTGGGGGGGAGCAGATACGCAGTATTTT. Full variable domain (missing parts from reference TRBV7-2 and TRBJ2-3): GAGVSQSPSNKVTEKGKDVELRCDPISGHTALYWYRQSLGQGLEFLIYFQGNSAPDKSGLPSDRFSAERTGGSVSTLTIQRTQQEDSAVYLCASSPAWGGADTQYFGPGTRLTVL.

The V call is TRBV4-2, the J call TRBJ2-5; perhaps TRBD1 as D (5 bases). The CDR3 is 15 residues long. The germline gives CDR1 LGHNA, CDR2 YNFKEQ. Between the trimmed V and J ends, which lost 1 base and 4 bases, there was a span of 13 bases. The DNA for the CDR3 is TGTGCCAGCAGCCAAGGGGCAGGGAAAGGAGAGACCCAGTACTTC. Protein: CASSQGAGKGETQYF.

The chain employs TRBV27 and TRBJ1-5; D gene unclear. Germline CDR1 reads MNHEY; CDR2 reads SMNVEV (reference sequence). V lost 6 bases, J lost 0 bases, and 15 bases lay in between. This CDR3 is 16 amino acids long. Written as DNA, the CDR3 is TGTGCCAGCAGCCACGGGGTAGTTAATAGCAATCAGCCCCAGCATTTT. This translates into CASSHGVVNSNQPQHF.

This clonotype was seen only a few times. The chain recombines TRBV6-6 with TRBJ2-7; D ambiguous. Trimming took off 5 bases at V and 6 bases at J, with 11 bases between the two ends. Germline loops: CDR1 MNHNY, CDR2 SVGAGI (reference sequence). This CDR3 spans 12 amino acids. The CDR3 region is CASSKIGGEQYF. The CDR3, as DNA: TGTGCCAGCAGTAAGATCGGTGGCGAGCAGTACTTC.

This chain joins TRBV20-1 and TRBJ2-5; 11 positions agree with TRBD2. J lost 0 bases, V lost 5 bases, and 11 bases had no gene match. This CDR3 is built from 17 residues. CDR1 DFQATT and CDR2 SNEGSKA come from the germline V gene (reference sequence). DNA for the CDR3: TGCAGTGCTTACCTAGCGGGGGGCCCCGCGAACCAAGAGACCCAGTACTTC. The encoded protein is CSAYLAGGPANQETQYF.

This clonotype was counted ten times or more. The junction differs from germline at one of its ends, possibly a read error. This chain uses TRBV5-1 with TRBJ2-5, with a tentative D call TRBD1 (5 bases). The CDR3 extends over 12 amino acids. Germline-derived CDR1 and CDR2 are SGHRS and YFSETQ. CDR3 nucleotides: TGTGCCAGCAGCTTAGGGGAAGAGACCCAGTACTTC. This translates into CASSLGEETQYF.

The rearrangement uses TRBV20-1 and TRBJ1-2; no clear D. V lost 4 bases, J lost 4 bases, and 13 bases lay in between. Looked up from germline, CDR1 is DFQATT and CDR2 is SNEGSKA (reference sequence). This CDR3 is 13 amino acids long. CDR3 DNA: TGCAGTGCTAACCCGCGGGCGTTCTATGGCTACACCTTC. Protein: CSANPRAFYGYTF.

The rearrangement links TRBV20-1 to TRBJ2-3; 8 nucleotides line up with TRBD2. After removal of 2 bases from V and 3 bases from J, the junction contained 4 bases not matched to a gene. The CDR3 contains 14 residues. CDR1 and CDR2 from the germline V gene are DFQATT and SNEGSKA (reference sequence). The CDR3, as DNA: TGCAGTGCTAGATGGACTAGCCCTACAGATACGCAGTATTTT. Its protein product is CSARWTSPTDTQYF.

This chain links TRBV7-8 with TRBJ2-4; 8 positions match TRBD1. The DNA end favors TRBJ2-7, so the J call may be wrong. The CDR3 contains 14 residues. Germline V lookup: CDR1 SGHVS, CDR2 FQNEAQ. The CDR3 reads CASSVGQGVFEQYF. The CDR3 bases are TGTGCCAGCAGCGTCGGACAGGGCGTTTTCGAGCAGTACTTC.

This chain connects TRBV20-1 to TRBJ2-7; TRBD2 agrees at 7 bases. The CDR3 is made up of 14 amino acids. CDR1 and CDR2 from the germline V gene are DFQATT and SNEGSKA (reference sequence). J lost 0 bases, V lost 5 bases, and 7 bases had no gene match. CDR3 nucleotides: TGCAGTGCTTTCCTTGGCGGGAGCTCCTACGAGCAGTACTTC. Residues: CSAFLGGSSYEQYF.

This sequence joins TRBV29-1 and TRBJ1-2; D remains ambiguous. The germline V gene encodes CDR1 SQVTM and CDR2 ANQGSEA. This CDR3 spans 9 amino acids. Trimming cost V 6 bases and J 7 bases, with 6 bases left between them. CDR3 bases: TGCAGCGTAGTTCGTGGCTACACCTTC. The encoded protein is CSVVRGYTF.

This clonotype has only a few counts. V and J are TRBV5-1 and TRBJ2-1; D is perhaps TRBD2 (6 bases). The CDR3 consists of 16 residues. Trimming left V 1 base short and J 0 bases short, with 11 bases between. Germline V lookup: CDR1 SGHRS, CDR2 YFSETQ. The DNA for the CDR3 is TGCGCCAGCAGCTTGACCCCGGGGGTCTCCTACAATGAGCAGTTCTTC. Translating it yields CASSLTPGVSYNEQFF.

The gene calls are TRBV4-2 and TRBJ2-1; D unclear. From germline, CDR1 is LGHNA and CDR2 YNFKEQ. Trimming shortened V by 0 bases and J by 7 bases, and 7 bases separated the two germline ends. This CDR3 is 13 amino acids long. CDR3 protein: CASSQEVFNEQFF. The CDR3 DNA reads as TGTGCCAGCAGCCAAGAAGTTTTTAATGAGCAGTTCTTC.

V gene TRBV28 combines with J gene TRBJ1-4, with D possibly being TRBD1 (5 bases). Trimming took 2 bases from V and 4 from J, leaving 8 bases between them. Germline CDR1 is MDHEN and CDR2 is SYDVKM. The CDR3 runs to 14 residues. The CDR3 here is CASSLGGYNEKLFF. The CDR3 DNA reads TGTGCCAGCAGTTTAGGGGGGTATAATGAAAAACTGTTTTTT.

CDR3 residues: CASSLSIAGIYNEQYF. Written as DNA, the CDR3 is TGCGCCAGCAGCTTGTCTATAGCGGGTATCTACAATGAGCAGTACTTC. V is TRBV5-1 and J is TRBJ2-5, with 7 bases matching TRBD2. Per the germline V gene, CDR1 is SGHRS and CDR2 is YFSETQ. This CDR3 spans 16 amino acids. V shed 1 base, J shed 11 bases, and the junction held 17 bases outside the gene matches.

This sequence joins TRBV29-1 and TRBJ1-1, with TRBD1 matching over 8 bases. The ends lost 7 bases at V and 3 bases at J; junction bases unmatched: 4. This CDR3 is built from 12 residues. From germline, CDR1 is SQVTM and CDR2 ANQGSEA. The CDR3 DNA sequence: TGCAGCGCACGGACAGGGCACACTGAAGCTTTCTTT. The encoded protein is CSARTGHTEAFF.

The rearrangement joins TRBV3-1 to TRBJ1-4, with D possibly TRBD1 on 6 matching bases. This CDR3 spans 13 amino acids. From germline, CDR1 is LGHDT and CDR2 YNNKEL (reference sequence). The V and J ends lost 1 base and 13 bases respectively, with 13 bases between them. The CDR3 here is CASSQGDRPGLFF. The CDR3 DNA is TGTGCCAGCAGCCAAGGCGACAGGCCGGGACTGTTTTTT.

This rearrangement joins TRBV20-1 to TRBJ2-3, with 9 bases aligning to TRBD1. CDR1 is DFQATT and CDR2 is SNEGSKA in the germline V gene (reference sequence). CDR3 size: 15 residues. The junction had 4 bases not matched to a gene; V was cut back by 0 bases and J by 3 bases. CDR3 region: CSARDYRGRTDTQYF. The DNA of the CDR3 is TGCAGTGCTAGAGATTACAGGGGGCGGACAGATACGCAGTATTTT.

This chain links TRBV5-6 with TRBJ2-4; 7 bases are a match to TRBD1. Near its end, the DNA agrees better with TRBJ2-5, so the J call may be wrong. Germline V gives CDR1 SGHDT, CDR2 YYEEEE. This CDR3 is 17 amino acids long. This CDR3 reads CASSTNKPGQSLWTQYF. Here the CDR3 DNA reads TGTGCCAGCAGCACTAATAAACCGGGACAGTCCTTATGGACCCAGTACTTC.

The chain joins TRBV15 to TRBJ1-4; TRBD1 agrees at 11 bases. The germline V gene has CDR1 LNHNV and CDR2 YYDKDF (reference sequence). V lost 7 bases and J lost 7; bases outside the gene matches: 5. The CDR3 runs to 14 residues. The CDR3 sequence is CATNPDRGPEKLFF. The CDR3, as DNA: TGTGCCACCAACCCGGACAGGGGGCCTGAAAAACTGTTTTTT.

V and J are TRBV7-2 and TRBJ1-1; TRBD1 might be the D (6 bases). Trimming cost V 6 bases and J 2 bases, with 10 bases left between them. Germline V gives CDR1 SGHTA, CDR2 FQGNSA. The CDR3 is 13 residues long. The CDR3 coding sequence is TGTGCCAGCAGTATGACAGGTAACACTGAAGCTTTCTTT. Amino acid sequence: CASSMTGNTEAFF. The variable domain in full, completed from reference TRBV7-2 and TRBJ1-1, reads GAGVSQSPSNKVTEKGKDVELRCDPISGHTALYWYRQSLGQGLEFLIYFQGNSAPDKSGLPSDRFSAERTGGSVSTLTIQRTQQEDSAVYLCASSMTGNTEAFFGQGTRLTVV.

The chain uses TRBV9 and TRBJ2-7; possibly TRBD1 for D (5 bases). V dropped 3 bases and J dropped 1 base, with 14 bases sitting between them. The CDR3 contains 15 residues. The germline V gene encodes CDR1 SGDLS and CDR2 YYNGEE. The CDR3 protein is CASSAGHQKSYEQYF. CDR3 nucleotide sequence: TGTGCCAGCAGCGCCGGACACCAAAAATCCTACGAGCAGTACTTC.

This sequence joins TRBV5-6 and TRBJ1-1; TRBD1 agrees at 9 bases. V lost 5 bases to trimming and J lost 3 bases; unmatched junction nucleotides: 11. The germline gives CDR1 SGHDT, CDR2 YYEEEE. CDR3 size: 16 residues. The CDR3 sequence: CASRTSGTGRYTEAFF. For the CDR3, the DNA is TGTGCCAGCAGGACCTCCGGGACAGGGAGGTACACTGAAGCTTTCTTT.

There are a few counts of this clonotype. The chain is built from TRBV29-1 and TRBJ2-3; 7 positions agree with TRBD1. There are 12 residues in the CDR3. J lost 5 bases, V lost 5 bases, and 4 bases had no gene match. CDR1 is SQVTM, CDR2 ANQGSEA, per germline. Here the CDR3 reads CSVTRQGDTQYF. The DNA of the CDR3 is TGCAGCGTTACAAGACAGGGAGATACGCAGTATTTT.

The chain is built from TRBV3-1 and TRBJ2-1, with a weak D call TRBD2 (6 bases). The J call may be incorrect, as the DNA end agrees better with TRBJ2-7. This CDR3 is built from 17 residues. Germline V lookup: CDR1 LGHDT, CDR2 YNNKEL (reference sequence). CDR3 protein: CASSQDPSVKSYNEQYF. The CDR3 DNA reads as TGTGCCAGCAGCCAAGATCCTAGCGTAAAGTCCTACAATGAGCAGTACTTC.